The clone carrying this TCR beta chain was observed a single time. What it recognizes is unknown. This record belongs to a study of Ad26.COV2.S vaccination and SARS-CoV-2 variants. Across the whole study: Donor got 5x10^10 or 1x10^11 viral particles of Ad26.COV2.S.

Study results and caveats: Similar non-spike TCR breadth was seen in vaccine and placebo recipients.

Data came from immunoSEQ multiplex PCR; TCRdb stores just in-frame clones and leaves some out. In the table there are 400,000 or so clones, 75% to 90% of which are singletons. Treatment noted: approximately 18 received Ad26.COV2.S at low or high dose, single or two shots; roughly 5 received placebo; per-sample allocation not given. Sample collection was performed on day 63 after the first vaccine or placebo injection. Trimming removed 3 bases from V and 6 bases from J, with 15 bases in between. Germline CDR1 reads LNHDA; CDR2 reads SQIVND (reference sequence). CDR3 size: 14 residues. The sequence came from a person between 18 and 59 years old who received the Ad26.COV2.S COVID-19 vaccine or a placebo. This rearrangement joins TRBV19 to TRBJ2-7; the D call may be TRBD1 or TRBD2 (5 bases each). The sample consisted of peripheral blood, taken in a trial of Ad26.COV2.S vaccine versus placebo. The CDR3 sequence is CASSIGDQGIEQYF. CDR3 nucleotides: TGTGCCAGTAGTATCGGGGACCAGGGAATCGAGCAGTACTTC.